This TCR beta chain was documented in a study of shared clonotypes between healthy human individuals. Looking at the study overall: CD4 naive and memory got three plates each, CD8 naive two, CD8 memory one.

This table comes from immunoSEQ multiplex PCR, and its TCRdb copy is limited to in-frame clones, with some not included. The profile shows roughly 1,500,000 clones, approximately 98% of them singletons. The study drew its donors from healthy HIV-negative adults without recent acute infections or vaccinations. Germline lookup yields CDR1 MNHEY and CDR2 SVGAGI. The V segment lost 8 bases and the J segment 6 bases; nucleotides outside the gene matches: 10. There are 14 residues in the CDR3. Sequencing was done on a sample of naive CD4+ T cells sorted from blood. The subset is: CD45RA+ positively selected. The source of this sequence is a man aged 30 to 39 in good health. V and J are TRBV6-5 and TRBJ2-1, with 7 bases that match TRBD1. CDR3 nucleotide sequence: TGTGCCAGCTCGAGGGACAGTACCGTCAATGAGCAGTTCTTC. Its translation: CASSRDSTVNEQFF.